The entry that follows covers one TCR beta chain sequence. These data come from a study of blood T cell repertoires in COVID-19. Trimming took off 4 bases at V and 6 bases at J, with 9 bases between the two ends. In germline, CDR1 is LGHDT, CDR2 YNNKEL (reference sequence). The CDR3 is made up of 13 amino acids. Assay: immunoSEQ multiplex PCR; the TCRdb copy retains only in-frame clones and omits some. The sample yields 310,000 or so clones, 87% seen once. The TCR sequence derives from a woman in her thirties or forties who had recovered from COVID-19. The chain uses TRBV3-1 (or the pseudogene TRBV3-2) and TRBJ1-4; D is unclear. The sequenced sample was PBMCs or T cells enriched from blood (not recorded which). CDR3 protein: CASSLSGDEKLFF. CDR3 DNA sequence: TGTGCCAGCAGCCTCTCCGGAGATGAAAAACTGTTTTTT.